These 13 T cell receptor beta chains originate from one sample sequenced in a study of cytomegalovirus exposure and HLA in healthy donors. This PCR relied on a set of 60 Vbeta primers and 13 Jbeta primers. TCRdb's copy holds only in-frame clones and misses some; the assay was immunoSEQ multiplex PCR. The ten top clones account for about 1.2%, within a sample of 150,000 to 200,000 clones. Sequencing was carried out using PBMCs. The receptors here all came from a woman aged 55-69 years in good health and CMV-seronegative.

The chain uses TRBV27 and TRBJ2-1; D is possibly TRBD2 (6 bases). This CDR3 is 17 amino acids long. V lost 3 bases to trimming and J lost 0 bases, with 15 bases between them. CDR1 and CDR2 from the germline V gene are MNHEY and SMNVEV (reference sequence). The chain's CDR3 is CASSFDLASSSYNEQFF. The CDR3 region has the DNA TGTGCCAGCAGTTTTGATCTAGCGTCGAGCTCCTACAATGAGCAGTTCTTC.

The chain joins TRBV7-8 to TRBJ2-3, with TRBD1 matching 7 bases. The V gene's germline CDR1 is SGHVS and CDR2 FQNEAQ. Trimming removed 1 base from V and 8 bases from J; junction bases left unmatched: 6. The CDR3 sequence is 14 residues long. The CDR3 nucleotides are TGTGCCAGCAGCTTAGAAGGACAGGTCGGTACGCAGTATTTT. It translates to CASSLEGQVGTQYF. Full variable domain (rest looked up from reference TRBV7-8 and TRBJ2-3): GAGVSQSPRYKVAKRGQDVALRCDPISGHVSLFWYQQALGQGPEFLTYFQNEAQLDKSGLPSDRFFAERPEGSVSTLKIQRTQQEDSAVYLCASSLEGQVGTQYFGPGTRLTVL.

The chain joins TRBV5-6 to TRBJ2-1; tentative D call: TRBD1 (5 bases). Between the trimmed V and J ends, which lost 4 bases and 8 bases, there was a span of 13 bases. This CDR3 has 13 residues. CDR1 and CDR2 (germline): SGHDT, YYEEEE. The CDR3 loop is CASSPKGPYEQFF. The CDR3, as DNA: TGTGCCAGCAGCCCAAAGGGGCCCTATGAGCAGTTCTTC.

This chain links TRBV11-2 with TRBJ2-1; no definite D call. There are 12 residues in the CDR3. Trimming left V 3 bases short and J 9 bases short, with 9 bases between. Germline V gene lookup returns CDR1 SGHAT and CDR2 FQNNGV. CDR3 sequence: CASSFYALEQFF. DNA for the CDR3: TGTGCCAGCAGCTTCTACGCTCTTGAGCAGTTCTTC. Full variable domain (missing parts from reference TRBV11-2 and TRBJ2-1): EAGVAQSPRYKIIEKRQSVAFWCNPISGHATLYWYQQILGQGPKLLIQFQNNGVVDDSQLPKDRFSAERLKGVDSTLKIQPAKLEDSAVYLCASSFYALEQFFGPGTRLTVL.

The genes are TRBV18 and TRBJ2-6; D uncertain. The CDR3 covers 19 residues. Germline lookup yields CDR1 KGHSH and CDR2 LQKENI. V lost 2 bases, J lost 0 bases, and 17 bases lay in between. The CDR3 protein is CASSPVVAAALSGANVLTF. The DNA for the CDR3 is TGTGCCAGCTCACCAGTGGTAGCCGCAGCCCTCTCTGGGGCCAACGTCCTGACTTTC.

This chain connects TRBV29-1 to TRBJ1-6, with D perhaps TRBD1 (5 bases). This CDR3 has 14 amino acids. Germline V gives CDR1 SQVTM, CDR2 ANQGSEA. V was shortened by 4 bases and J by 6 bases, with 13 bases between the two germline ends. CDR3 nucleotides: TGCAGCGTTGCTGTGGCAGGGCCTAATTCACCCCTCCACTTT. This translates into CSVAVAGPNSPLHF.

In DNA, the CDR3 is TGTGCTAGTGGTTCACAGGGTACGAACACTGAAGCTTTCTTT. This encodes CASGSQGTNTEAFF. This rearrangement joins TRBV12-5 to TRBJ1-1, with a weak D call TRBD1 (6 bases). This CDR3 spans 14 amino acids. V was shortened by 4 bases and J by 1 base, with 10 bases between the two germline ends. Germline V CDR1 and CDR2: LGHNT, FRNRAP.

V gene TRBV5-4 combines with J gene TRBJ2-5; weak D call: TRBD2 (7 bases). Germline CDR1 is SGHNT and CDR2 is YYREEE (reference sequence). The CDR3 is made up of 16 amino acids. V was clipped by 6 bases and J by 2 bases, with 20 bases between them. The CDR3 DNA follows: TGTGCCAGCAATTCTCAAGGGGGGGCGGTACAAGAGACCCAGTACTTC. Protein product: CASNSQGGAVQETQYF.

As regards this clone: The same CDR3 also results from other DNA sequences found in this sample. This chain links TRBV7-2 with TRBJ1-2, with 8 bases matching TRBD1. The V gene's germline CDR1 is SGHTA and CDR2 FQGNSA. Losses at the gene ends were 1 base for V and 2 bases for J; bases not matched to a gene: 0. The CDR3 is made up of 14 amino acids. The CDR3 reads CASSLGQGNYGYTF. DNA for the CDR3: TGTGCCAGCAGCTTAGGACAGGGGAACTATGGCTACACCTTC.

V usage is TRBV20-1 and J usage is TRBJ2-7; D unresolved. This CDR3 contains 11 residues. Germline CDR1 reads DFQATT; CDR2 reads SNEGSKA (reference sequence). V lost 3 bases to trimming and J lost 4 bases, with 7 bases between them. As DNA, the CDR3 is TGCAGTGCTAGCTTGGCTTACGAGCAGTACTTC. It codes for CSASLAYEQYF.

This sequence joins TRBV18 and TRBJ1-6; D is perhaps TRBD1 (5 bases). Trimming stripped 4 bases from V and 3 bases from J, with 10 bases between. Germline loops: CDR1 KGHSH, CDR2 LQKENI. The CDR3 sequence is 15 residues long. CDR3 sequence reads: CASSLDRDYNSPLHF. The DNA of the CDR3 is TGTGCCAGCTCACTAGACAGAGACTATAATTCACCCCTCCACTTT.

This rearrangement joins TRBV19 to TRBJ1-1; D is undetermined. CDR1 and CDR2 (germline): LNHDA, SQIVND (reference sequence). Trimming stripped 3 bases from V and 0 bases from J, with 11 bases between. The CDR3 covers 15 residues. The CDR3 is CASSMSIAVNTEAFF. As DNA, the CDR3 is TGTGCCAGTAGTATGTCCATAGCCGTGAACACTGAAGCTTTCTTT.

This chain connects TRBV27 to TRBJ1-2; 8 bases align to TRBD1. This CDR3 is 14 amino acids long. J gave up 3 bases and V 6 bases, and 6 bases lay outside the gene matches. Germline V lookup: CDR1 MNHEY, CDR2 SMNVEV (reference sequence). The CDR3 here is CASRGTGEDYGYTF. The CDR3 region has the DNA TGTGCCAGCAGGGGGACAGGTGAGGACTATGGCTACACCTTC.